A selection of T cell receptor beta chains follows, all from one sample in a study of blood T cell repertoires in COVID-19. Produced via immunoSEQ multiplex PCR; TCRdb's table is partial and in-frame only. In the table there are roughly 250,000 clones, around 85% of which are singletons. Sequenced sample: peripheral blood. The receptors here all came from a woman under 40 with COVID-19, enrolled during active disease. Both conserved end residues are part of each CDR3. The order of the fields is J gene, D gene, clone size, V gene, CDR3 protein, CDR3 DNA. A D gene is named only where the DNA matches it firmly. Expanded clones get a size class; other rows say once, few or many, or leave the size out.

J gene: TRBJ2-7; D gene: .; clone size: .; V gene: TRBV20-1; CDR3 protein: CSAKQAYEQYF; CDR3 DNA: TGCAGTGCTAAACAGGCCTACGAGCAGTACTTC
J gene: TRBJ2-2; D gene: .; clone size: .; V gene: TRBV4-1; CDR3 protein: CASSPSTSGELFF; CDR3 DNA: TGCGCCAGCAGCCCGAGCACTTCCGGGGAGCTGTTTTTT
J gene: TRBJ1-5; D gene: TRBD1; clone size: .; V gene: TRBV19; CDR3 protein: CASSATGWQPQHF; CDR3 DNA: TGTGCCAGTAGTGCGACAGGGTGGCAGCCCCAGCATTTT
J gene: TRBJ2-7; D gene: .; clone size: .; V gene: TRBV9; CDR3 protein: CASSVVFRGTLPYEQYF; CDR3 DNA: TGTGCCAGCAGCGTTGTGTTCAGAGGGACTTTGCCCTACGAGCAGTACTTC
J gene: TRBJ1-1; D gene: .; clone size: .; V gene: TRBV19; CDR3 protein: CASSSGLQNTEAFF; CDR3 DNA: TGTGCCAGTAGTTCGGGACTGCAAAACACTGAAGCTTTCTTT
J gene: TRBJ2-1; D gene: TRBD2; clone size: .; V gene: TRBV7-2; CDR3 protein: CASRFSGGHEQFF; CDR3 DNA: TGTGCCAGCAGATTTAGCGGGGGTCATGAGCAGTTCTTC
J gene: TRBJ1-1; D gene: .; clone size: .; V gene: TRBV6-5; CDR3 protein: CASEEGAGPTEAFF; CDR3 DNA: TGTGCCAGCGAAGAAGGCGCAGGGCCTACTGAAGCTTTCTTT
J gene: TRBJ2-5; D gene: TRBD2; clone size: many; V gene: TRBV28; CDR3 protein: CASSLTSGGQETQYF; CDR3 DNA: TGTGCCAGCAGTTTGACTAGCGGGGGCCAAGAGACCCAGTACTTC
J gene: TRBJ2-3; D gene: TRBD1; clone size: .; V gene: TRBV19; CDR3 protein: CASSMGQGAADTQYF; CDR3 DNA: TGTGCCAGTAGTATGGGACAGGGGGCGGCAGATACGCAGTATTTT
J gene: TRBJ2-7; D gene: .; clone size: .; V gene: TRBV6-5; CDR3 protein: CASSYGPSYEQYF; CDR3 DNA: TGTGCCAGCAGTTACGGGCCATCCTACGAGCAGTACTTC